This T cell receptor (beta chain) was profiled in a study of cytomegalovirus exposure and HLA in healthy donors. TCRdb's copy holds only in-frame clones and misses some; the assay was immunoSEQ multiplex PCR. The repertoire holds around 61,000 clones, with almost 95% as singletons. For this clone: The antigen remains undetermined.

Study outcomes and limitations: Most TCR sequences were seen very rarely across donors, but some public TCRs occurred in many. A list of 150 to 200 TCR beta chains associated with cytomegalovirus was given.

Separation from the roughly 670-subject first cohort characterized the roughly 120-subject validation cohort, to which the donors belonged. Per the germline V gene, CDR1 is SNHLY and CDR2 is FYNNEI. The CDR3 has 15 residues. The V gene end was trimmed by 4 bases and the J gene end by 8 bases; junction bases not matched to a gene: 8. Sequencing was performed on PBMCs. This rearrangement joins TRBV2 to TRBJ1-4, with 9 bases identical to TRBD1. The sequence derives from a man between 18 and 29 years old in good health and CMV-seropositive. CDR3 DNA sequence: TGTGCCAGCAGTGGCTCACAGGGGGCTGGAGAAAAACTGTTTTTT. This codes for CASSGSQGAGEKLFF.